The clone carrying this T cell receptor (beta chain) has only a few counts. Antigen: not known. This record comes from a study of response to subunit inactivated influenza vaccine. TCRdb ran MiXCR on the RT-PCR reads and lists one entry per CDR3 protein. The sample has some 300,000 distinct CDR3 sequences; around 20% are singletons. General observations from the study: Each seasonal flu vaccination may recruit only limited new T cells, authors suggested.

This CDR3 spans 14 amino acids. Trimming stripped 0 bases from V and 4 bases from J, with 9 bases between. Looked up from germline, CDR1 is LNHNV and CDR2 is YYDKDF (reference sequence). The TCR was taken from a man between 50 and 75 years old who received an inactivated influenza vaccine. The chain is built from TRBV15 and TRBJ1-1, with a possible D match to TRBD1 (5 bases). This sample comprised PBMCs from blood, obtained roughly 20 months after vaccination. The CDR3, as DNA: TGTGCCACCAGCAGAGATGTAAGGGGCACTGAAGCTTTCTTT. This codes for CATSRDVRGTEAFF.